The clone carrying this T cell receptor beta chain was seen at least ten times. The bulk TCR libraries were made with methods described before and with listed TCR primers. TCRdb reanalysed the PCR reads using MiXCR and keeps one entry per CDR3 protein. The table lists under 600,000 distinct CDR3 sequences, about 22% of them singletons. These data are taken from a study of molecular identifiers for immune sequencing clone quantification. Study-wide background: RNA from approximately 20,000 or 98,000 naive CD8 cells was split five ways in replicates, with four sequenced.

The V and J ends lost 4 bases and 3 bases respectively, with 16 bases between them. This CDR3 spans 15 amino acids. Per germline, CDR1 MGHRA and CDR2 YSYEKL. V is TRBV4-1 and J is TRBJ2-7; D may be TRBD1 (6 bases). The sample taken for sequencing was naive CD8+ T cells from blood, with Jurkat cell RNA spiked in. Subset: FACS-sorted CD8+CD4-CCR7+CD45RA+ naive T cells. This TCR was sampled from a human donor in good health. Some libraries in this study had Jurkat cell RNA spiked in. In DNA, the CDR3 is TGCGCCAGCAGCCCTTCCGGGACACCAGACTACGAGCAGTACTTC. As protein: CASSPSGTPDYEQYF.